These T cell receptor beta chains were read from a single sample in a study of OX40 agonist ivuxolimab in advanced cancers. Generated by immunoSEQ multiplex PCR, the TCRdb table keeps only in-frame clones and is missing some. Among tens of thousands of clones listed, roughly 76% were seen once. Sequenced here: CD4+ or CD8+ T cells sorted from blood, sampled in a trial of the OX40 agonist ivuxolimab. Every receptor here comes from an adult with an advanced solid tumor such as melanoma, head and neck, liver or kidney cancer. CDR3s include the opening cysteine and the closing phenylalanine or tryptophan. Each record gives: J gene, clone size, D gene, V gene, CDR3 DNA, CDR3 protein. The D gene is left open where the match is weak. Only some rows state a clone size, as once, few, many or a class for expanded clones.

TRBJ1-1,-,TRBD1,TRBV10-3,TGTGCCATCAGTGGAAACAGGGGAGGGAACACTGAAGCTTTCTTT,CAISGNRGGNTEAFF
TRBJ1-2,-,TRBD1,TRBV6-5,TGTGCCAGCAGTTACTCTGGGACAGGGAACTATGGCTACACCTTC,CASSYSGTGNYGYTF
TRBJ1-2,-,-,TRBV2,TGTGCCAGCAGTGCCAGGGACGGGAGTGGCTACACCTTC,CASSARDGSGYTF
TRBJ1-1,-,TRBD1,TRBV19,TGTGCCAGTAGCCACCCGGGACAGGTCACTGAAGCTTTCTTT,CASSHPGQVTEAFF
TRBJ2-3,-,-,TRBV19,TGTGCCAGTAGTATAGGACCCACAGATACGCAGTATTTT,CASSIGPTDTQYF
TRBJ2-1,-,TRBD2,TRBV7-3,TGTGCCAGCAGCCAAAGACTAGCGGGGGGGCCAGATGAGCAGTTCTTC,CASSQRLAGGPDEQFF
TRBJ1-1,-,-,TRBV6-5,TGTGCCAGCAGTTACTCTTCAGGGGTGAGGACTGAAGCTTTCTTT,CASSYSSGVRTEAFF
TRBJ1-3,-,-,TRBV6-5,TGTGCCAGCAGTATTCAGCCCACTGGAAACACCATATATTTT,CASSIQPTGNTIYF
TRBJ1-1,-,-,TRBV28,TGTGCCAGCAGTATCCCCGTGAACACTGAAGCTTTCTTT,CASSIPVNTEAFF
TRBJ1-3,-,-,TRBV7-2,TGTGCCAGCAGCTTAGCGCTGCCAGACTCTGGAAACACCATATATTTT,CASSLALPDSGNTIYF
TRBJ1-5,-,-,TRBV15,TGTGCCACCCAGAGGTTGCAGGGAAGGCCGGGCAATCAGCCCCAGCATTTT,CATQRLQGRPGNQPQHF
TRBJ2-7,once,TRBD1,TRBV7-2,TGTGCCAGCAGCTTAGCGGTCAGGGACAGTCCCTACGAGCAGTACTTC,CASSLAVRDSPYEQYF
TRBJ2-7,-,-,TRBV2,TGTGCCAGCAGTGAGCTACGGGGCCACGAGCAGTACTTC,CASSELRGHEQYF
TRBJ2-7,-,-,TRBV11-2,TGTGCCAGCAGCTTAGGGGGACACCCTGCGGGATACGAGCAGTACTTC,CASSLGGHPAGYEQYF
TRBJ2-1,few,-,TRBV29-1,TGCAGCGTGAGAGGGTTGAGCAATGAGCAGTTCTTC,CSVRGLSNEQFF
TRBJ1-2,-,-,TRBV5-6,TGTGCCAGCAGCTTATTGACCCAGGCTCCGGATGGCTACACCTTC,CASSLLTQAPDGYTF
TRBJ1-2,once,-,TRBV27,TGTGCCAGCAGTTTATCTGTGGACACATCTAACTATGGCTACACCTTC,CASSLSVDTSNYGYTF
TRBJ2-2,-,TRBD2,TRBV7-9,TGTGCCAGCAGCTCCTCAGGGAGGGTGTTTTTT,CASSSSGRVFF
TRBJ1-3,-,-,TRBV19,TGTGCCAGTAGTAGCGGGACTTCGAGGGGAAACACCATATATTTT,CASSSGTSRGNTIYF
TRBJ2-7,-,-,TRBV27,TGTGCCAGCCGGCGGGGACGGACCTACGAGCAGTACTTC,CASRRGRTYEQYF
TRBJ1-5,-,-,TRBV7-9,TGTGCCAGCAGCTTGGATAGCAATCAGCCCCAGCATTTT,CASSLDSNQPQHF
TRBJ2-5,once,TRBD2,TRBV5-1,TGCGCCAGCAGCCCGGGACTAGCGGGAAGGGAGACCCAGTACTTC,CASSPGLAGRETQYF
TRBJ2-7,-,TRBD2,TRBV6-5,TGTGCCAGCAGTCGACTAGCGGGGGGAGAGCAGTACTTC,CASSRLAGGEQYF
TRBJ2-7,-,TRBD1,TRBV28,TGTGCCAGCAGATTTGACAGGGAACCGGCCTACGAGCAGTACTTC,CASRFDREPAYEQYF
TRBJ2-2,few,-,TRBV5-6,TGTGCCAGCAGCCCGCCCTGGGGCACCGGGGAGCTGTTTTTT,CASSPPWGTGELFF
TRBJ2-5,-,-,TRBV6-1,TGTGCCAGCAGTGAAGGTGGTGCCAGTCCCCGCCAGTACTTC,CASSEGGASPRQYF
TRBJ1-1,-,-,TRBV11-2,TGTGCCAGCAGCTTAGACCAGGGAACTGAAGCTTTCTTT,CASSLDQGTEAFF
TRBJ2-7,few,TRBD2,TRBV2,TGTGCCAGCAGTGGGAGCGGGGGGAGAGTGTACGAGCAGTACTTC,CASSGSGGRVYEQYF
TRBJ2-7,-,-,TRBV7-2,TGTGCCAGCAGCTTCCGGGGCTACGAGCAGTACTTC,CASSFRGYEQYF
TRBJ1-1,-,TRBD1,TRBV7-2,TGTGCCAGCAGCCCGACAGGGGGTGTCACTGAAGCTTTCTTT,CASSPTGGVTEAFF
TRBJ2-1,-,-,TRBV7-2,TGTGCCAGCAGCTTTAGCAGAAACAATGAGCAGTTCTTC,CASSFSRNNEQFF
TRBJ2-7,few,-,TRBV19,TGTGCCAGTAGCGATAGCAGGGTCCCCTACGAGCAGTACTTC,CASSDSRVPYEQYF
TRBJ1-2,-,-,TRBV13,TGTGCCAGCACCTTGCGGGCAGAGCTCTTCTATGGCTACACCTTC,CASTLRAELFYGYTF
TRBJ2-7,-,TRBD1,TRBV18,TGTGCCAGCTCACCACCTCCGCACGGACAGGTATACGAGCAGTACTTC,CASSPPPHGQVYEQYF
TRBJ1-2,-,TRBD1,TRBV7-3,TGTGCCAGCAGCCTCGACAGGGGGCAATCTGGCTACACCTTC,CASSLDRGQSGYTF
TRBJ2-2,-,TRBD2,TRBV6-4,TGTGCCAGCAGCCAAGCGGGGGACACCGGGGAGCTGTTTTTT,CASSQAGDTGELFF
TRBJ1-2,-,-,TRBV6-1,TGTGCCAGCAGTGAAGCGACCCAATGGGGTGGCTACACCTTC,CASSEATQWGGYTF
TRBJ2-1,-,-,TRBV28,TGTGCCAGCAGTTTATTGGACAATGAGCAGTTCTTC,CASSLLDNEQFF
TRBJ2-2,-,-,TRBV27,TGTGCCAGCAGTTTATATGAGGATGGGGAGCTGTTTTTT,CASSLYEDGELFF
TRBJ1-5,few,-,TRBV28,TGTGCCAGCAGCCCCGCAGGGGATCTTGGTCAGCCCCAGCATTTT,CASSPAGDLGQPQHF
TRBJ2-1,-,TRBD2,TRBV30,TGTGCCTGGAGTCCCCGGCTAGCGGGGAGGGATGAGCAGTTCTTC,CAWSPRLAGRDEQFF
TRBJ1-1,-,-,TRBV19,TGTGCCAGTAGTCCAAACAGGGTAATGAACACTGAAGCTTTCTTT,CASSPNRVMNTEAFF
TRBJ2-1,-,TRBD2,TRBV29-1,TGCAGCGTTGCCAGCGGGAGAGACGATGAGCAGTTCTTC,CSVASGRDDEQFF
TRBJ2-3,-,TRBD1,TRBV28,TGTGCCAGCAGTTGGGCCGCGACAGGGGGCACAGATACGCAGTATTTT,CASSWAATGGTDTQYF
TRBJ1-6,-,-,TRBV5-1,TGCGCCAGCAGCTTGGGGGCGCGGGAGTCACCCCTCCACTTT,CASSLGARESPLHF
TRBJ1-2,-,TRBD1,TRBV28,TGTGCCAGCAGTAACAGGGGGAACTATGGCTACACCTTC,CASSNRGNYGYTF
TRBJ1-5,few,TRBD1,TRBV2,TGTGCCAGCAGTCGGACAGGGGGGAATCAGCCCCAGCATTTT,CASSRTGGNQPQHF
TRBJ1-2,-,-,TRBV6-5,TGTGCCAGCAGTTACTCCAGGGGTTCCTATGGCTACACCTTC,CASSYSRGSYGYTF
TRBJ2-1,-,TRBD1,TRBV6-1,TGTGCCAGCAGTGAAGGGACAGGAGAATACAATGAGCAGTTCTTC,CASSEGTGEYNEQFF
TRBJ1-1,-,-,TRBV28,TGTGCCAGCAGTGGCGGACGGTTAACACTGAACACTGAAGCTTTCTTT,CASSGGRLTLNTEAFF
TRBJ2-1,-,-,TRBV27,TGTGCCAGCCTCCCCTCGAGGGATTACTACAATGAGCAGTTCTTC,CASLPSRDYYNEQFF
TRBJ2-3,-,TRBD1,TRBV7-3,TGTGCCAGCAGCCCCGGGACAGGGACCACAGATACGCAGTATTTT,CASSPGTGTTDTQYF
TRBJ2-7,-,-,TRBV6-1,TGTGCCAGCAGTGAAATCGCAAAGTACGAGCAGTACTTC,CASSEIAKYEQYF
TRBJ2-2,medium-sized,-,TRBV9,TGTGCCAGCAGCGCATCGCTGACAGGGCGGGGTCAGCTGTTTTTT,CASSASLTGRGQLFF
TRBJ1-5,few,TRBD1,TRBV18,TGTGCCAGCTCACCCGGGACAGGGAGTCAGCCCCAGCATTTT,CASSPGTGSQPQHF